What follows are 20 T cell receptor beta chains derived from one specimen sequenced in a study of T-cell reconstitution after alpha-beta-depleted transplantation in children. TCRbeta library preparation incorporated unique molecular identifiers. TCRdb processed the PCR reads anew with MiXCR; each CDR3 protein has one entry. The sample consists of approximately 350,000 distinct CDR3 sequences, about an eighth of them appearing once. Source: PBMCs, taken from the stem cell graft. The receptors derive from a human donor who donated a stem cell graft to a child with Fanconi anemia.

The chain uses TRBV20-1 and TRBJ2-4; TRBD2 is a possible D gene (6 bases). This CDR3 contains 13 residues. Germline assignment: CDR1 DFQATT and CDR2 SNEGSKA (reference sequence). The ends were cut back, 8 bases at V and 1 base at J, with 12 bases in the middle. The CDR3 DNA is TGCAGTCCCCCAACTAGCGCCAAAAACATTCAGTACTTC. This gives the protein CSPPTSAKNIQYF.

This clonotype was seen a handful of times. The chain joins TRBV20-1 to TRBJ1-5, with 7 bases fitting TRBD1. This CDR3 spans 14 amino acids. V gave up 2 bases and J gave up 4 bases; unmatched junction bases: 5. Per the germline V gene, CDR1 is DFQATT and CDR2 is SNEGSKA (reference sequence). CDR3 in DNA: TGCAGTGCTAGACGGACAGGCCGAAATCAGCCCCAGCATTTT. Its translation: CSARRTGRNQPQHF.

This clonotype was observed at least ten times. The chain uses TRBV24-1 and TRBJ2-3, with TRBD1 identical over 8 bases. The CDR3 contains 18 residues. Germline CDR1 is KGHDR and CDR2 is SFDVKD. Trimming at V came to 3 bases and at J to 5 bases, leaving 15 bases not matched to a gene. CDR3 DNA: TGTGCCACCAGTGATCCGACAGGGGCGGGTATACGGGAAGATACGCAGTATTTT. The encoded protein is CATSDPTGAGIREDTQYF.

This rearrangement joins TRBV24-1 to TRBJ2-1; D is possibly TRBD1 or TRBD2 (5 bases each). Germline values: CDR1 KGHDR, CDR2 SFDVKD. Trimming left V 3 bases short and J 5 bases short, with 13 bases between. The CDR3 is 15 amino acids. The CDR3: CATSDPGTSHNEQFF. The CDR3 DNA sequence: TGTGCCACCAGTGATCCCGGGACCAGCCACAATGAGCAGTTCTTC.

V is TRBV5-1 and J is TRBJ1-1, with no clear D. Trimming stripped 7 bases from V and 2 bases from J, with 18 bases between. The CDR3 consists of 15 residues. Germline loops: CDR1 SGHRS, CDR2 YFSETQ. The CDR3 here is CASSVGPATNTEAFF. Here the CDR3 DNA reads TGCGCCAGCTCGGTTGGGCCGGCCACCAACACTGAAGCTTTCTTT.

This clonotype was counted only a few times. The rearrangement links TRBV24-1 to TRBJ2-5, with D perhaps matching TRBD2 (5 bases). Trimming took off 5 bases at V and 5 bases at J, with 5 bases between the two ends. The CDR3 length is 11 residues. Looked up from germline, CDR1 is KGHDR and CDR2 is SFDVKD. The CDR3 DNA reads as TGTGCCACCAGTGCGGGGGAGACCCAGTACTTC. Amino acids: CATSAGETQYF.

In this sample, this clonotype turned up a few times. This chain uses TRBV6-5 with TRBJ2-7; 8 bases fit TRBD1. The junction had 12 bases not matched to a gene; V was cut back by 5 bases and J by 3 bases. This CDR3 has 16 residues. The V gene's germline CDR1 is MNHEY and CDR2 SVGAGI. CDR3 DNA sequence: TGTGCCAGCAGTAAATCGACAGGGGCCGCGGGCTACGAGCAGTACTTC. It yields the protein CASSKSTGAAGYEQYF.

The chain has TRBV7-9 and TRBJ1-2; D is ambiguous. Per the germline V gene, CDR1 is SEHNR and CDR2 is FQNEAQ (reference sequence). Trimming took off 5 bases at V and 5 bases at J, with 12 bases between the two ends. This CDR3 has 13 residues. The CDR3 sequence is CASSPPQDYGYTF. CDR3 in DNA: TGTGCCAGCAGCCCCCCTCAAGATTATGGCTACACCTTC.

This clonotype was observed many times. The CDR3 here is CASSQGGFDYEQYV. The CDR3 nucleotides read TGTGCCAGCAGTCAAGGTGGATTTGATTACGAGCAGTACGTC. V usage is TRBV2 and J usage is TRBJ2-7; no definite D call. Germline assignment: CDR1 SNHLY and CDR2 FYNNEI. The V end was cut by 5 bases, the J end by 4 bases, with 15 bases between. The CDR3 sequence is 14 residues long.

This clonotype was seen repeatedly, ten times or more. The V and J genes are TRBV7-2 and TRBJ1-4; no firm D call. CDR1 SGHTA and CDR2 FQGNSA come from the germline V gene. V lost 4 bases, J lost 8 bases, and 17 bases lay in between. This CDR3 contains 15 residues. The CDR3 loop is CASSSPPGSGEKLFF. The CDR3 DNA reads TGTGCCAGCAGCTCACCCCCGGGTTCGGGAGAAAAACTGTTTTTT.

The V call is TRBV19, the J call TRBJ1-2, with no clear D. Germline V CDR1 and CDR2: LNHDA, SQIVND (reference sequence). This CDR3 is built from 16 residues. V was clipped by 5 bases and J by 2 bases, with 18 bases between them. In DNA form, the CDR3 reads TGTGCCAGTAGTTTCGGGAACCACGGGGAAAACTATGGCTACACCTTC. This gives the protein CASSFGNHGENYGYTF. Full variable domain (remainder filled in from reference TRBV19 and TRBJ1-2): DGGITQSPKYLFRKEGQNVTLSCEQNLNHDAMYWYRQDPGQGLRLIYYSQIVNDFQKGDIAEGYSVSREKKESFPLTVTSAQKNPTAFYLCASSFGNHGENYGYTFGSGTRLTVV.

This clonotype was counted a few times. CDR3 protein: CATSRGGIGGDTQYF. DNA of the CDR3: TGTGCCACCAGCAGAGGCGGGATCGGTGGAGATACGCAGTATTTT. The chain links TRBV15 to TRBJ2-3; D is possibly TRBD2 (6 bases). The CDR3 is made up of 15 amino acids. V gave up 1 base and J gave up 5 bases, with 13 bases separating them. Germline CDR1 LNHNV, CDR2 YYDKDF (reference sequence).

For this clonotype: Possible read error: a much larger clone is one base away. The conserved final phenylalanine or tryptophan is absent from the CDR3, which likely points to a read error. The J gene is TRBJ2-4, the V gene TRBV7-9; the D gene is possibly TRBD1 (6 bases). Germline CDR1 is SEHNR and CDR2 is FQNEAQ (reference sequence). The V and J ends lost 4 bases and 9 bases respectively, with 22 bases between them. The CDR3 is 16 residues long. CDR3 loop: CASSSLQGEMRGIQYY. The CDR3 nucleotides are TGTGCCAGCAGCTCCCTACAGGGTGAAATGCGTGGCATTCAGTACTAC.

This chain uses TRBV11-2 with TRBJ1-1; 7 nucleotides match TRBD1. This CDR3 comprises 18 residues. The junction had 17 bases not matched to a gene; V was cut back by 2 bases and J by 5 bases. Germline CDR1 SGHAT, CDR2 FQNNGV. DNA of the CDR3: TGTGCCAGCAGCTTATTTATCTCCGGGACAGCGAAGGGGACTGAAGCTTTCTTT. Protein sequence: CASSLFISGTAKGTEAFF.

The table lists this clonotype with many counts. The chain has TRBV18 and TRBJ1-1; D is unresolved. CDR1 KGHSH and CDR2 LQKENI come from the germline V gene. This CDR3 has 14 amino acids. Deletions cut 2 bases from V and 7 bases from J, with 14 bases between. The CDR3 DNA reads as TGTGCCAGCTCACCAAGTCTACAGCCCCTTGAAGCTTTCTTT. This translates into CASSPSLQPLEAFF.

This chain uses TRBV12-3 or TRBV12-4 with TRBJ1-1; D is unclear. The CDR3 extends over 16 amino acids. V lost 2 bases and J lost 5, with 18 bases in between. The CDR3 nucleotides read TGTGCCAGCAGTTTATCGGTGTTGGTGGGGATAACTGAAGCTTTCTTT. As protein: CASSLSVLVGITEAFF.

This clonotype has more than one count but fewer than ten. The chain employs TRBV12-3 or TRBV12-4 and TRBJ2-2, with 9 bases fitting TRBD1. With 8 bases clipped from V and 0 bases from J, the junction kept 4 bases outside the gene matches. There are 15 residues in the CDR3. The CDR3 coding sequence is TGTGCCAGCGGACAGGGGCAGACGAACACCGGGGAGCTGTTTTTT. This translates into CASGQGQTNTGELFF.

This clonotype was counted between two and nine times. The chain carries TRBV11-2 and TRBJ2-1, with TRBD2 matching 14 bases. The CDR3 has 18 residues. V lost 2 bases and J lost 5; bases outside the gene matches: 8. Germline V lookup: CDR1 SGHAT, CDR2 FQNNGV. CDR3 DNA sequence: TGTGCCAGCAGCTTATCCACGACTAGCGGGGGGGATAACAATGAGCAGTTCTTC. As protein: CASSLSTTSGGDNNEQFF. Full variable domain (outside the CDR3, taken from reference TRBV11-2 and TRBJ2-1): EAGVAQSPRYKIIEKRQSVAFWCNPISGHATLYWYQQILGQGPKLLIQFQNNGVVDDSQLPKDRFSAERLKGVDSTLKIQPAKLEDSAVYLCASSLSTTSGGDNNEQFFGPGTRLTVL.

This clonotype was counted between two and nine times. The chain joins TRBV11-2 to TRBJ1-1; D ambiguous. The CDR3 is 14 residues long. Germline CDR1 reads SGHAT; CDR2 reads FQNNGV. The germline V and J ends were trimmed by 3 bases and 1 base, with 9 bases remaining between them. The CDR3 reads CASSLRRWNTEAFF. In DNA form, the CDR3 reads TGTGCCAGCAGCTTGCGCAGGTGGAACACTGAAGCTTTCTTT.

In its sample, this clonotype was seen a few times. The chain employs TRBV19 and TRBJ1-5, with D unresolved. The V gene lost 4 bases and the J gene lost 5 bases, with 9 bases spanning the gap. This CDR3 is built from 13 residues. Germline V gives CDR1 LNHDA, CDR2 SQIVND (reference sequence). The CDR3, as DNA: TGTGCCAGTAGTAGCAGGCTTGATCAGCCCCAGCATTTT. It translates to CASSSRLDQPQHF. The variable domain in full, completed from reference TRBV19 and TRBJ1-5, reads DGGITQSPKYLFRKEGQNVTLSCEQNLNHDAMYWYRQDPGQGLRLIYYSQIVNDFQKGDIAEGYSVSREKKESFPLTVTSAQKNPTAFYLCASSSRLDQPQHFGDGTRLSIL.